The T cell receptor (beta chain) described here comes from a study of control samples from healthy donors and cancer patients. The method was immunoSEQ multiplex PCR; TCRdb's version includes in-frame clones alone and lacks a portion of them. The sample includes 100,000 or so clones, around 82% of them seen just once. The source of this sequence is a woman aged 50 to 60 in good health. The specimen sequenced was blood.

CDR3 loop: CASSRGLSYGYTF. The DNA of the CDR3 is TGTGCCAGTAGTAGGGGGCTCTCCTATGGCTACACCTTC. V is TRBV19 and J is TRBJ1-2, with a weak D call TRBD1 (6 bases). Looked up from germline, CDR1 is LNHDA and CDR2 is SQIVND (reference sequence). The CDR3 is 13 residues long. Trimming cost V 4 bases and J 4 bases, with 10 bases left between them.